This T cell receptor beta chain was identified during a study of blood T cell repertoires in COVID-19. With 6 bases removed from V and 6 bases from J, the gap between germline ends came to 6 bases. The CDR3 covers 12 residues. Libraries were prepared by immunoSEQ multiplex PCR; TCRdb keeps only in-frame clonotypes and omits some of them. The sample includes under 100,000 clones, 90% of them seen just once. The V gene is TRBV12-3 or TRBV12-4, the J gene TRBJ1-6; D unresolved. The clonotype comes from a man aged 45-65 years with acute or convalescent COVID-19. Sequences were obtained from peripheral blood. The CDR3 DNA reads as TGTGCCAGCAGCCCCAGTAATTCACCCCTCCACTTT. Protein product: CASSPSNSPLHF.